This T cell receptor (beta chain) was sequenced for a study of PD-1 blockade in mismatch repair-deficient tumors. Broader study findings: Rapid post-treatment expansion, then contraction, generally preceding radiologic response, marked tumor-resident clones.

This clone appeared a single time. Its target is not known. Sequencing was performed with immunoSEQ multiplex PCR; in TCRdb, only in-frame clones are kept and a portion is missing. The sample has about 9,200 clones, about 90% seen once. Stated time point: roughly eleven-day in vitro stimulation with candidate mutation-associated neoantigen peptide 1. The TCR sequence derives from an adult with mismatch repair-deficient cancer. Source: cells cultured in vitro, taken from a patient treated with pembrolizumab.

In DNA form, the CDR3 reads TGTGCCAGCAGATCAGGACAGAGTTATGGCTACACCTTC. It encodes CASRSGQSYGYTF. The genes are TRBV6-6 and TRBJ1-2; possible D gene TRBD1, 6 bases. V lost 6 bases to trimming and J lost 5 bases, with 13 bases between them. The CDR3 length is 13 residues. Per the germline V gene, CDR1 is MNHNY and CDR2 is SVGAGI (reference sequence).